The 21 T cell receptor beta chains below come from one sample, sequenced in a study of blood T cell repertoires in COVID-19 (dated by TCRdb to 2020 to 2022). Library preparation was by the immunoSEQ multiplex PCR assay. TCRdb holds this immuneACCESS table with in-frame rearrangements only. Some clones are missing; in checked studies, unresolved V genes explain under half, and the rest has no known cause. Within this sample are 140,000 or so clones, with more than 60% of them counted one time only. Jointly, the top ten make up 15% to 20% of the sample. Sequences were obtained from peripheral blood. The receptors originated from a man aged 50-59 years with acute or convalescent COVID-19.

This sequence joins TRBV5-5 and TRBJ2-4, with TRBD1 matching over 7 bases. This CDR3 comprises 16 residues. Germline V gene lookup returns CDR1 SGHKS and CDR2 YYEKEE (reference sequence). J was trimmed by 0 bases and V by 6 bases; bases with no gene match: 9. CDR3: CASTPDRPLAKNIQYF. CDR3 in DNA: TGTGCCAGCACCCCGGACAGGCCGCTAGCCAAAAACATTCAGTACTTC.

Remarks on this clone: This sample also contains other DNA sequences that code for the same CDR3. The gene calls are TRBV30 and TRBJ2-7, with 7 bases that match TRBD2. This CDR3 spans 13 amino acids. The J segment lost 0 bases and the V segment lost 5 bases, leaving 4 bases of the junction unmatched. The germline gives CDR1 GTSNPN, CDR2 SVGIG (reference sequence). This chain's CDR3 is CAWSRGSSYEQYF. The CDR3 DNA sequence: TGTGCCTGGTCGCGGGGGAGCTCCTACGAGCAGTACTTC.

The chain carries TRBV10-3 and TRBJ1-1; TRBD1 agrees at 8 bases. V dropped 2 bases and J dropped 2; count of bases not matched to a gene: 7. The CDR3 has 16 amino acids. Germline V gives CDR1 ENHRY, CDR2 SYGVKD. The CDR3 reads CAISEATGAGNTEAFF. The CDR3 DNA reads TGTGCCATCAGTGAGGCGACAGGGGCGGGAAACACTGAAGCTTTCTTT.

V gene TRBV2 combines with J gene TRBJ2-2, with TRBD1 matching over 7 bases. Germline V gives CDR1 SNHLY, CDR2 FYNNEI. With 2 bases clipped from V and 3 bases from J, the junction kept 3 bases outside the gene matches. CDR3 length: 15 amino acids. CDR3 sequence (DNA): TGTGCCAGCAGTGAATGGCAGGGGGACACCGGGGAGCTGTTTTTT. It encodes CASSEWQGDTGELFF.

The chain carries TRBV12-3 or TRBV12-4 and TRBJ2-1; possibly TRBD2 for D (5 bases). The CDR3 extends over 11 amino acids. V was cut by 6 bases and J by 13 bases, with 13 bases left in between. In nucleotides, the CDR3 is TGTGCCAGCAGATTGGAGGTTAAACAGTTCTTC. Translation gives CASRLEVKQFF.

The genes are TRBV11-2 and TRBJ2-5, with D unresolved. CDR1 and CDR2 from the germline V gene are SGHAT and FQNNGV. The CDR3 runs 17 residues. V dropped 4 bases and J dropped 1 base, with 19 bases sitting between them. The CDR3: CASSSQRVYAPQETQYF. The CDR3 DNA reads TGTGCCAGCAGCTCCCAACGAGTGTACGCTCCCCAAGAGACCCAGTACTTC.

This clone was observed once. The rearrangement joins TRBV12-5 to TRBJ1-2; D might be TRBD1 (5 bases). V was shortened by 5 bases and J by 5 bases, with 9 bases between the two germline ends. The V gene's germline CDR1 is LGHNT and CDR2 FRNRAP. The CDR3 length is 12 residues. The CDR3 protein is CASGTGGYGYTF. Written as DNA, the CDR3 is TGTGCTAGTGGTACGGGGGGGTATGGCTACACCTTC.

The rearrangement uses TRBV19 and TRBJ2-1; 10 positions agree with TRBD1. Germline V CDR1 and CDR2: LNHDA, SQIVND (reference sequence). The trim removed 7 bases at V and 5 bases at J, leaving 11 bases unmatched. This CDR3 comprises 16 residues. DNA of the CDR3: TGTGCCAGTACCCTTAATACCGGGACAGGGGACAATGAGCAGTTCTTC. Amino acids: CASTLNTGTGDNEQFF.

The gene calls are TRBV24-1 and TRBJ2-1; D is possibly TRBD2 (7 bases). Germline CDR1 KGHDR, CDR2 SFDVKD. V gave up 3 bases and J gave up 6 bases, with 17 bases separating them. The CDR3 covers 16 residues. The CDR3 protein is CATSDPRWGGANEQFF. Here the CDR3 DNA reads TGTGCCACCAGTGATCCCCGGTGGGGGGGGGCCAATGAGCAGTTCTTC.

This clone was detected only once. J is TRBJ2-5 and V is TRBV9; 11 bases map to TRBD2. Germline CDR1 and CDR2: SGDLS and YYNGEE. The CDR3 is 17 residues long. The V and J ends lost 3 bases and 5 bases, in that order; junction bases with no gene match: 12. CDR3 region: CASSASLAGGFWETQYF. As DNA, the CDR3 is TGTGCCAGCAGCGCAAGCCTAGCGGGGGGATTTTGGGAGACCCAGTACTTC. The full variable domain, rest sourced from reference TRBV9 and TRBJ2-5, is DSGVTQTPKHLITATGQRVTLRCSPRSGDLSVYWYQQSLDQGLQFLIQYYNGEERAKGNILERFSAQQFPDLHSELNLSSLELGDSALYFCASSASLAGGFWETQYFGPGTRLLVL.

The rearrangement joins TRBV27 to TRBJ1-4; D gene uncertain. V lost 5 bases to trimming and J lost 0 bases, with 4 bases between them. The CDR3 covers 13 residues. CDR1 is MNHEY, CDR2 SMNVEV, per germline (reference sequence). The CDR3 protein is CASSLATNEKLFF. The CDR3 DNA reads TGTGCCAGCAGTCTAGCAACTAATGAAAAACTGTTTTTT.

This clone was recorded a few times. The chain employs TRBV9 and TRBJ1-5; D gene unclear. The germline V gene encodes CDR1 SGDLS and CDR2 YYNGEE. V was trimmed by 0 bases and J by 1 base, leaving 17 bases between them. CDR3 length: 18 amino acids. The CDR3 DNA sequence: TGTGCCAGCAGCGTAGGAGGGCGCCCACCGGACAGCAATCAGCCCCAGCATTTT. Translation: CASSVGGRPPDSNQPQHF.

This clone appeared a few times. The V and J genes are TRBV9 and TRBJ2-7, with D possibly being TRBD1 (6 bases). V lost 3 bases and J lost 7, with 17 bases in between. Germline loops: CDR1 SGDLS, CDR2 YYNGEE. The CDR3 is 14 amino acids. The CDR3, as DNA: TGTGCCAGCAGCGGTGACTTGGGGGCGGAGGAGCAGTACTTC. This translates into CASSGDLGAEEQYF.

This clone was recorded only once. The chain uses TRBV5-1 and TRBJ1-1; D is unresolved. This CDR3 has 12 residues. Germline V gives CDR1 SGHRS, CDR2 YFSETQ. The V end was cut by 4 bases, the J end by 1 base, with 5 bases between. CDR3 coding DNA: TGCGCCAGCAGCGAGGGGAACACTGAAGCTTTCTTT. It translates to CASSEGNTEAFF. The full variable domain, completed using reference TRBV5-1 and TRBJ1-1, is KAGVTQTPRYLIKTRGQQVTLSCSPISGHRSVSWYQQTPGQGLQFLFEYFSETQRNKGNFPGRFSGRQFSNSRSEMNVSTLELGDSALYLCASSEGNTEAFFGQGTRLTVV.

This chain connects TRBV27 to TRBJ2-1; 13 bases fit TRBD2. Losses at the gene ends were 3 bases for V and 7 bases for J; bases not matched to a gene: 15. Germline assignment: CDR1 MNHEY and CDR2 SMNVEV (reference sequence). The CDR3 has 19 residues. CDR3 protein: CASSLLQLAGGTYQNEQFF. The CDR3 coding sequence is TGTGCCAGCAGTTTGCTACAACTAGCGGGGGGGACCTACCAAAATGAGCAGTTCTTC.

This clone is a singleton in its sample. The CDR3: CASSSTGARSDTQYF. The CDR3, as DNA: TGTGCCAGCAGCTCAACAGGGGCCCGGTCAGATACGCAGTATTTT. The chain joins TRBV5-6 to TRBJ2-3; 7 bases fit TRBD1. The J segment lost 4 bases and the V segment lost 3 bases, leaving 8 bases of the junction unmatched. Germline CDR1 reads SGHDT; CDR2 reads YYEEEE. There are 15 residues in the CDR3. Full variable domain (missing parts from reference TRBV5-6 and TRBJ2-3): DAGVTQSPTHLIKTRGQQVTLRCSPKSGHDTVSWYQQALGQGPQFIFQYYEEEERQRGNFPDRFSGHQFPNYSSELNVNALLLGDSALYLCASSSTGARSDTQYFGPGTRLTVL.

This chain links TRBV5-1 with TRBJ2-5; TRBD2 matches at 8 bases. The CDR3 covers 16 residues. Per germline, CDR1 SGHRS and CDR2 YFSETQ. Trimming cost V 1 base and J 1 base; bases outside gene matches: 6. The CDR3 sequence: CASSLRASGLQETQYF. CDR3 in DNA: TGCGCCAGCAGCTTGAGGGCTAGCGGGCTCCAAGAGACCCAGTACTTC.

CDR3 bases: TGTGCCAGCAGAGGACTAGCGGGGTTCGGGGAGCTGTTTTTT. As protein: CASRGLAGFGELFF. The chain recombines TRBV2 with TRBJ2-2; 12 bases match TRBD2. The trim removed 6 bases at V and 7 bases at J, leaving 3 bases unmatched. Per the germline V gene, CDR1 is SNHLY and CDR2 is FYNNEI. This CDR3 has 14 residues.

The chain employs TRBV5-5 and TRBJ2-6, with D possibly matching TRBD1 (6 bases). Trimming left V 4 bases short and J 0 bases short, with 8 bases between. Germline V lookup: CDR1 SGHKS, CDR2 YYEKEE (reference sequence). The CDR3 is made up of 15 amino acids. CDR3: CASSQQGSGANVLTF. CDR3 nucleotide sequence: TGTGCCAGCAGCCAACAGGGCTCTGGGGCCAACGTCCTGACTTTC.

This chain's CDR3 is CASGLRRGAPDTQYF. CDR3 nucleotide sequence: TGTGCTAGTGGTTTGAGGCGGGGGGCCCCCGATACGCAGTATTTT. V and J are TRBV12-5 and TRBJ2-3; 8 nucleotides line up with TRBD2. V lost 2 bases and J lost 6; bases outside the gene matches: 7. Germline assignment: CDR1 LGHNT and CDR2 FRNRAP. This CDR3 is 15 amino acids long. The whole variable domain, remainder taken from reference TRBV12-5 and TRBJ2-3, is DARVTQTPRHKVTEMGQEVTMRCQPILGHNTVFWYRQTMMQGLELLAYFRNRAPLDDSGMPKDRFSAEMPDATLATLKIQPSEPRDSAVYFCASGLRRGAPDTQYFGPGTRLTVL.

This rearrangement joins TRBV20-1 to TRBJ2-5; 7 bases are a match to TRBD1. This CDR3 contains 14 residues. Germline trimming cut 3 bases from V and 3 bases from J; bases unmatched to any gene: 7. CDR1 DFQATT and CDR2 SNEGSKA come from the germline V gene (reference sequence). CDR3 nucleotide sequence: TGCAGTGCTAGTCCCGGACAGGCCAAAGAGACCCAGTACTTC. Translation gives CSASPGQAKETQYF.